This T cell receptor (beta chain) came from a study of immune evolution from preneoplasia to lung adenocarcinoma. Method: immunoSEQ multiplex PCR; TCRdb's copy keeps in-frame clones and lacks some. The data show about 41,000 clones, around 80% seen once. The CDR3 consists of 17 residues. Germline V gives CDR1 LNHNV, CDR2 YYDKDF (reference sequence). V gave up 6 bases and J gave up 1 base; unmatched junction bases: 6. The rearrangement uses TRBV15 and TRBJ2-1; 13 bases are a match to TRBD2. Sequenced sample: FFPE invasive lung adenocarcinoma tissue. The clonotype was recovered from a person between 60 and 70 years old with lung adenocarcinoma. Written as DNA, the CDR3 is TGTGCCACCAGACGGACTAGCGGGAGTCAATCCTACAATGAGCAGTTCTTC. Its protein product is CATRRTSGSQSYNEQFF. Variable domain in full (rest from reference TRBV15 and TRBJ2-1): DAMVIQNPRYQVTQFGKPVTLSCSQTLNHNVMYWYQQKSSQAPKLLFHYYDKDFNNEADTPDNFQSRRPNTSFCFLDIRSPGLGDTAMYLCATRRTSGSQSYNEQFFGPGTRLTVL.